This T cell receptor beta chain was recovered during a study of PD-1 blockade in classical Hodgkin lymphoma. CDR1 is SGHTA, CDR2 FQGNSA, per germline. The trim removed 4 bases at V and 6 bases at J, leaving 8 bases unmatched. This CDR3 region has 16 residues. Profiling relied on immunoSEQ multiplex PCR, and the TCRdb table lists in-frame clones only, not all of them. Of some 63,000 clones in the sample, 90% were seen once. Each of the patients experienced relapse following autologous stem cell transplantation, and their brentuximab vedotin exposure differed. This clone was recorded only once. The sample here was peripheral blood mononuclear cells (PBMCs), taken at baseline. J is TRBJ2-3 and V is TRBV7-2, with TRBD1 matching 12 bases. The clonotype comes from a human donor with classical Hodgkin lymphoma. The CDR3 sequence: CASSWSGTGGLDTQYF. CDR3 coding DNA: TGTGCCAGCAGCTGGTCCGGGACAGGGGGCTTGGATACGCAGTATTTT.